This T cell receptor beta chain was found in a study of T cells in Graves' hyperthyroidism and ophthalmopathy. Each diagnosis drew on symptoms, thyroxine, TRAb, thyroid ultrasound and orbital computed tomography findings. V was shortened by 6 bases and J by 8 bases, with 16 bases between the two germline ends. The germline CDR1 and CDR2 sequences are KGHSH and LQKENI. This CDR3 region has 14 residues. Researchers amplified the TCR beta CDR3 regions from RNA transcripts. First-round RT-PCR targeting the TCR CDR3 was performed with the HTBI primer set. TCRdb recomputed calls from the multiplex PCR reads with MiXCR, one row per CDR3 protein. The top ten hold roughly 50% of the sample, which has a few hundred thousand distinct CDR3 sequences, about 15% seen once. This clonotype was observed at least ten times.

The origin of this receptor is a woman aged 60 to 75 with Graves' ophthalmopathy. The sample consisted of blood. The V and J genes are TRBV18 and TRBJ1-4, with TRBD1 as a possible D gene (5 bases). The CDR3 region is CASSDSGRHEKLFF. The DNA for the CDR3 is TGTGCCAGCTCCGACAGCGGGAGGCACGAAAAACTGTTTTTT.